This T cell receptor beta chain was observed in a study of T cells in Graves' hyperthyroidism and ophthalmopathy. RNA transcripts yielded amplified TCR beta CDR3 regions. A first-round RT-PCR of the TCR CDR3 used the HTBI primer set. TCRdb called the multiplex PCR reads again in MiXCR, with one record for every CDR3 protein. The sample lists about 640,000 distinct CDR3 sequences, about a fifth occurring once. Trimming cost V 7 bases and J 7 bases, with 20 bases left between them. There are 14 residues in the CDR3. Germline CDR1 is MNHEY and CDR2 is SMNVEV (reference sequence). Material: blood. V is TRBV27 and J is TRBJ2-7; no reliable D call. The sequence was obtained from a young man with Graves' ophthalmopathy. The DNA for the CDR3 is TGTGCCAGCACCAGAGAACCGCCGTTTGGGGAGCAGTACTTC. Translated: CASTREPPFGEQYF.